This T cell receptor (beta chain) was documented in a study of blood T cells in healthy people across ages. Together with a sample-barcoded 5' primer, a J-beta primer mix was included in a second PCR lasting about 6 to 12 cycles. Using its own MiXCR run on the 5' RACE reads, TCRdb lists one record per CDR3 protein. The sample lists roughly 930,000 distinct CDR3 sequences; about 48% were seen once. CDR3 length: 12 amino acids. Between the trimmed V and J ends, which lost 7 bases and 10 bases, there was a span of 14 bases. Per germline, CDR1 SGHTA and CDR2 FQGNSA. This chain uses TRBV7-2 with TRBJ2-1; perhaps TRBD2 as D (5 bases). The sample consisted of blood. The source of this sequence is a man aged 30 to 39 in good health. CDR3 sequence reads: CASTLYGGEQFF. CDR3 sequence (DNA): TGTGCCAGCACCCTCTACGGCGGGGAGCAGTTCTTC.